This TCR beta chain comes out of a study of T cell repertoires in cytomegalovirus infection. TCRdb itself ran the reads through MiXCR, one entry per CDR3 protein. The table records roughly 180,000 distinct CDR3 sequences, about 28% of them present only once. This TCR came from a human donor in good health (CMV status not recorded). Some clones in this sample may be carry-over from other donors' samples. What was sequenced was PBMCs.

This CDR3 is CASSYAGGEVTGELFF. The CDR3, as DNA: TGTGCCAGCAGTTACGCAGGGGGCGAGGTCACCGGGGAGCTGTTTTTT. J is TRBJ2-2 and V is TRBV6-6; 8 nucleotides agree with TRBD1. Trimming removed 2 bases from V and 4 bases from J; junction bases left unmatched: 6. There are 16 residues in the CDR3. Germline loops: CDR1 MNHNY, CDR2 SVGAGI (reference sequence).